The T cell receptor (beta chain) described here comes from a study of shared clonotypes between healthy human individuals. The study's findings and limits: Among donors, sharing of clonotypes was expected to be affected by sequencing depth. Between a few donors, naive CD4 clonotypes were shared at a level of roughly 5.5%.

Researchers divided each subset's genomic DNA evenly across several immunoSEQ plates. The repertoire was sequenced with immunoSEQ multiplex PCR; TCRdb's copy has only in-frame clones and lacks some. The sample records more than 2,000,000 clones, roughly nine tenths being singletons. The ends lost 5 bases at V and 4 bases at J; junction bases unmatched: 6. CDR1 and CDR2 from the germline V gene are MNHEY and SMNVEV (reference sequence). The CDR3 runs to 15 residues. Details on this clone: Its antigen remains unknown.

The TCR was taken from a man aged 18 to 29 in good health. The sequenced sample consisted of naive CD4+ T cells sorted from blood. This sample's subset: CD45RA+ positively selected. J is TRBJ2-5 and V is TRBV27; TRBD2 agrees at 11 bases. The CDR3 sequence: CASSGTGTSGETQYF. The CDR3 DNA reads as TGTGCCAGCAGTGGGACCGGGACTAGCGGAGAGACCCAGTACTTC.